This TCR beta chain was sequenced during a study of cytotoxic CD8 clonotypes in ibrutinib-treated CLL. Study information: Sequenced samples delivered averages of 270,000 or so productive templates and 75,000 to 95,000 productive rearrangements.

Using immunoSEQ multiplex PCR, the repertoire was profiled, and TCRdb retains in-frame clones only, with some absent. The sample has about 130,000 clones, 70% to 90% seen once. Germline values: CDR1 SGHTA, CDR2 FQGNSA. The CDR3 is made up of 13 amino acids. Concerning this clone itself: What it binds is not known. The junction and the germline gene differ at one end; a read error may be behind it.

General study results and limits: Sampling of sustained-remission and progressing patients occurred at differing times. Clonality grew at ibrutinib response; at progression, it decreased back toward baseline. Rare overall, public clonotypes shrank or held steady under therapy.

The sequencing used PBMCs, collected after 24 months of ibrutinib treatment. This receptor was identified in a human donor with chronic lymphocytic leukemia. This chain joins TRBV7-2 and TRBJ2-7; 7 nucleotides agree with TRBD2. The CDR3 DNA is TGTGCCAACAGCTTAGGACTAGTCTCCGAGCAGTACTTC. This gives the protein CANSLGLVSEQYF.